Below are 19 T cell receptor beta chains sequenced from a single sample in a study of T-cell reconstitution after alpha-beta-depleted transplantation in children. Using unique molecular identifiers, the investigators prepared the TCRbeta library. MiXCR was run by TCRdb on the PCR reads, yielding one entry per CDR3 protein. The profile shows under 850,000 distinct CDR3 sequences, approximately 14% of them singletons. This specimen was PBMCs, taken before TCRalphabeta/CD19-depleted stem cell transplant. The receptor set was obtained from a girl aged 2-10 years with congenital amegakaryocytic thrombocytopenia, due to receive a stem cell transplant.

The chain uses TRBV5-6 and TRBJ1-1; D call uncertain. Trimming left V 0 bases short and J 6 bases short, with 12 bases between. The CDR3 sequence is 14 residues long. Germline V gene sequence: CDR1 SGHDT, CDR2 YYEEEE. The CDR3 protein is CASSLVGQRSEAFF. CDR3 nucleotides: TGTGCCAGCAGCTTGGTCGGGCAGAGGTCTGAAGCTTTCTTT.

In this sample, this clonotype turned up many times. J is TRBJ2-7 and V is TRBV10-2; 8 positions match TRBD2. The length of the CDR3 is 13 residues. Germline lookup yields CDR1 WSHSY and CDR2 SAAADI. Losses at the gene ends were 9 bases for V and 4 bases for J; bases not matched to a gene: 8. The CDR3: CARAAGDGYEQYF. The CDR3 DNA sequence: TGCGCCAGGGCAGCGGGAGATGGGTACGAGCAGTACTTC.

This clonotype was found a few times. The chain joins TRBV2 to TRBJ2-5; 10 bases are a match to TRBD2. The germline V gene has CDR1 SNHLY and CDR2 FYNNEI. The CDR3 length is 13 residues. V lost 10 bases, J lost 3 bases, and 5 bases stayed unmatched. CDR3 sequence reads: CAKRGTSEETQYF. DNA for the CDR3: TGTGCCAAGAGAGGGACTAGCGAAGAGACCCAGTACTTC.

This clonotype came up a few times. The rearrangement uses TRBV5-1 and TRBJ2-3; D possibly corresponds to TRBD1 (6 bases). There are 14 residues in the CDR3. Germline V gene lookup returns CDR1 SGHRS and CDR2 YFSETQ. The ends were cut back, 6 bases at V and 2 bases at J, with 13 bases in the middle. The CDR3 loop reads CASTTQGHTDTQYF. The DNA of the CDR3 is TGCGCCAGCACCACGCAGGGGCACACAGATACGCAGTATTTT.

This clonotype was observed many times. J is TRBJ2-1 and V is TRBV12-3 or TRBV12-4, with TRBD2 as a possible D gene (5 bases). This CDR3 comprises 15 residues. Trimming shortened V by 2 bases and J by 2 bases, and 10 bases separated the two germline ends. The DNA for the CDR3 is TGTGCCAGCAGTTTAAGCCAGGAGGCCTACAATGAGCAGTTCTTC. Translated: CASSLSQEAYNEQFF.

There are a few counts of this clonotype. A junction end diverges from the germline sequence, so it may reflect a read error. This sequence joins TRBV20-1 and TRBJ2-3; TRBD2 agrees at 9 bases. There are 15 residues in the CDR3. Germline V gene data show CDR1 as DFQATT and CDR2 as SNEGSKA (reference sequence). The CDR3 region has the DNA TGCAGTGCGAGAGACGCGGGAGGGGAAAAAGATACGCAGTATTTT. This encodes CSARDAGGEKDTQYF.

The V call is TRBV20-1, the J call TRBJ2-3; unclear D gene. Germline assignment: CDR1 DFQATT and CDR2 SNEGSKA (reference sequence). This CDR3 is built from 14 residues. The germline V and J ends were trimmed by 1 base and 4 bases, with 12 bases remaining between them. CDR3 region: CSARVVGSPDTQYF. For the CDR3, the DNA is TGCAGTGCTAGAGTGGTTGGCAGTCCAGATACGCAGTATTTT.

This clonotype came up many times. The rearrangement links TRBV28 to TRBJ1-6; D is undetermined. Trimming stripped 3 bases from V and 9 bases from J, with 12 bases between. Germline CDR1 reads MDHEN; CDR2 reads SYDVKM. CDR3 size: 14 residues. The chain's CDR3 is CASSFDTYGSPLHF. The DNA for the CDR3 is TGTGCCAGCAGTTTTGACACCTATGGTTCACCCCTCCACTTT.

The genes are TRBV12-3 or TRBV12-4 and TRBJ2-3, with 8 bases identical to TRBD2. V shed 6 bases and J 7 bases; nucleotides not matched to a gene: 9. The CDR3 loop spans 14 amino acids. CDR3 nucleotide sequence: TGTGCCAGCAGCCCCGGACTAGCTACATATACGCAGTATTTT. Amino acids: CASSPGLATYTQYF.

This clonotype showed up just a few times. CDR3 nucleotides: TGCGCCAGCAGCCAAGTCTGGGCTAGCGGGAGTGATGAGCAGTTCTTC. Its translation is CASSQVWASGSDEQFF. J is TRBJ2-1 and V is TRBV4-1; 10 nucleotides align to TRBD2. This CDR3 has 16 amino acids. Germline V CDR1 and CDR2: MGHRA, YSYEKL. Germline trimming cut 1 base from V and 8 bases from J; bases unmatched to any gene: 8.

This clonotype has at least ten counts. The V call is TRBV5-1, the J call TRBJ2-3; D gene uncertain. The CDR3 is 14 residues long. The ends were cut back, 5 bases at V and 3 bases at J, with 13 bases in the middle. The germline V gene has CDR1 SGHRS and CDR2 YFSETQ. The CDR3 loop reads CASRVQAQTDTQYF. CDR3 coding DNA: TGCGCCAGCAGAGTCCAAGCACAGACAGATACGCAGTATTTT.

This clonotype was seen repeatedly, ten times or more. The chain couples TRBV28 to TRBJ2-7, with D maybe TRBD2 (5 bases). Germline V gene lookup returns CDR1 MDHEN and CDR2 SYDVKM. The CDR3 has 13 residues. Deletions cut 7 bases from V and 3 bases from J, with 13 bases between. The CDR3 nucleotides are TGTGCCAGCATCTCAGGAGGAGGCTACGAGCAGTACTTC. Translated, it gives CASISGGGYEQYF.

Concerning this clonotype: This clone may be a read error of a much larger clone one base away. This chain connects TRBV6-1 to TRBJ1-4; tentative D call: TRBD1 (6 bases). Germline loops: CDR1 MNHNS, CDR2 SASEGT. There are 13 residues in the CDR3. V gave up 10 bases and J gave up 9 bases, with 18 bases separating them. Here the CDR3 DNA reads TGTGCCACCTGTAGGGACAATTATCAAAAACTGTTTTTT. It encodes CATCRDNYQKLFF.

This clonotype appeared a few times. This CDR3 reads CASSVDKETQYF. As DNA, the CDR3 is TGTGCCAGCAGCGTAGATAAAGAGACCCAGTACTTC. This chain connects TRBV9 to TRBJ2-5; D not certain. In germline, CDR1 is SGDLS, CDR2 YYNGEE. The V gene lost 0 bases and the J gene lost 3 bases, with 3 bases spanning the gap. The length of the CDR3 is 12 residues.

This clonotype was recorded at least ten times. The chain recombines TRBV9 with TRBJ2-1, with D maybe TRBD2 (6 bases). V was clipped by 3 bases and J by 4 bases, with 14 bases between them. The CDR3 is made up of 15 amino acids. Germline V gene sequence: CDR1 SGDLS, CDR2 YYNGEE. The CDR3 protein is CASSARLGSYNEQFF. CDR3 DNA sequence: TGTGCCAGCAGCGCCCGACTAGGTTCTTACAATGAGCAGTTCTTC.

This clonotype was seen repeatedly, ten times or more. This rearrangement joins TRBV6-4 to TRBJ2-1, with 7 nucleotides matching TRBD2. The germline CDR1 and CDR2 sequences are MRHNA and SNTAGT. Trimming cost V 5 bases and J 9 bases; bases outside gene matches: 7. This CDR3 has 13 amino acids. CDR3 loop: CASSLGRAGEQFF. DNA for the CDR3: TGTGCCAGCAGTCTGGGGAGGGCCGGTGAGCAGTTCTTC.

This clonotype has at least ten counts. The rearrangement joins TRBV28 to TRBJ2-7; D is uncertain. Trimming stripped 8 bases from V and 0 bases from J, with 8 bases between. CDR1 and CDR2 from the germline V gene are MDHEN and SYDVKM. The length of the CDR3 is 12 residues. This CDR3 is CASGDTSYEQYF. CDR3 coding DNA: TGTGCCAGCGGAGACACCTCCTACGAGCAGTACTTC. The variable domain in full, with the rest retrieved from reference TRBV28 and TRBJ2-7, is DVKVTQSSRYLVKRTGEKVFLECVQDMDHENMFWYRQDPGLGLRLIYFSYDVKMKEKGDIPEGYSVSREKKERFSLILESASTNQTSMYLCASGDTSYEQYFGPGTRLTVT.

In this sample, this clonotype turned up many times. The V and J genes are TRBV6-5 and TRBJ2-4; no reliable D call. The CDR3 totals 11 residues. Trimming left V 7 bases short and J 13 bases short, with 14 bases between. Germline values: CDR1 MNHEY, CDR2 SVGAGI. The CDR3 DNA reads as TGTGCCAGCACCCACTCTAGAATCCAGTACTTC. Protein: CASTHSRIQYF.

This clonotype has a count of ten or more. V and J are TRBV2 and TRBJ2-1, with D perhaps matching TRBD2 (7 bases). Trimming took 3 bases from V and 5 from J, leaving 14 bases between them. The CDR3 contains 15 residues. Germline CDR1 SNHLY, CDR2 FYNNEI. The DNA of the CDR3 is TGTGCCAGCAGTGATATGGCGGGGGCTGACAATGAGCAGTTCTTC. This sequence encodes CASSDMAGADNEQFF.